The 14 T cell receptor beta chains listed next were all sequenced from one sample in a study of beta chain features in type 1 diabetes. The investigators reverse transcribed all of the isolated RNA, so they sequenced expressed TCRB transcripts. Measured with immunoSEQ multiplex PCR; TCRdb has only the in-frame clones, and not every one. Here the sample spans tens of thousands of clones, approximately 44% being singletons. These receptors lack a known antigen. Whole-study findings and limits: There was a moderate but significant shortening of TCRB CDR3s in all four CD4+ subsets of Type 1 diabetes patients.

Material: stem cell memory CD4+ T cells from blood. These receptor sequences come from a man under 40 with type 1 diabetes.

This clone has a handful of counts. The chain joins TRBV9 to TRBJ2-1, with a weak D call TRBD1 (6 bases). Germline CDR1 is SGDLS and CDR2 is YYNGEE. The V end lost 7 bases, the J end lost 6 bases, and 11 bases lay between the germline ends. The CDR3 is 12 residues long. Here the CDR3 DNA reads TGTGCCAGCTCCATGACAGGCAATGAGCAGTTCTTC. Amino acids: CASSMTGNEQFF.

This clone was counted between two and nine times. The chain links TRBV5-1 to TRBJ2-3; 11 nucleotides align to TRBD2. Germline assignment: CDR1 SGHRS and CDR2 YFSETQ. The V and J ends lost 4 bases and 0 bases, in that order; junction bases with no gene match: 4. There are 16 residues in the CDR3. The CDR3 DNA sequence: TGCGCCAGCAGCCCGGGACTAGCGGCTAGCACAGATACGCAGTATTTT. Its translation is CASSPGLAASTDTQYF.

This clone has only a few counts. This chain connects TRBV6-6 to TRBJ2-7, with no clear D. The V gene's germline CDR1 is MNHNY and CDR2 SVGAGI (reference sequence). The germline V and J ends were trimmed by 6 bases and 4 bases, with 10 bases remaining between them. The CDR3 consists of 12 residues. The CDR3 nucleotides read TGTGCCAGCAGGACTGGGTGGTACGAGCAGTACTTC. Translated: CASRTGWYEQYF.

The V gene is TRBV4-2, the J gene TRBJ1-4; D may be TRBD1 (5 bases). V was trimmed by 0 bases and J by 4 bases, leaving 12 bases between them. This CDR3 has 16 residues. Germline V gives CDR1 LGHNA, CDR2 YNFKEQ. The CDR3 nucleotides are TGTGCCAGCAGCCAAGATGGCGGGGGAAGTAATGAAAAACTGTTTTTT. Translated: CASSQDGGGSNEKLFF.

The table lists this clone with a few counts. The rearrangement uses TRBV28 and TRBJ2-1; D perhaps matches TRBD2 (6 bases). Germline V lookup: CDR1 MDHEN, CDR2 SYDVKM. V lost 2 bases to trimming and J lost 7 bases, with 9 bases between them. The CDR3 length is 13 residues. The CDR3 here is CASSLTSINEQFF. The CDR3 coding sequence is TGTGCCAGCAGTTTAACTAGCATAAATGAGCAGTTCTTC. The variable domain in full, with the rest retrieved from reference TRBV28 and TRBJ2-1, is DVKVTQSSRYLVKRTGEKVFLECVQDMDHENMFWYRQDPGLGLRLIYFSYDVKMKEKGDIPEGYSVSREKKERFSLILESASTNQTSMYLCASSLTSINEQFFGPGTRLTVL.

J is TRBJ1-2 and V is TRBV5-1; 10 bases fit TRBD1. Trimming took 4 bases from V and 6 from J; bases not matched to a gene: 3. Germline CDR1 and CDR2: SGHRS and YFSETQ. This CDR3 contains 13 residues. CDR3 loop: CASSGTGEDGYTF. In DNA form, the CDR3 reads TGCGCCAGCAGCGGGACAGGGGAGGATGGCTACACCTTC.

The V call is TRBV5-6, the J call TRBJ2-5, with 7 bases that match TRBD2. CDR1 is SGHDT, CDR2 YYEEEE, per germline. The ends lost 3 bases at V and 4 bases at J; junction bases unmatched: 9. The CDR3 spans 15 residues. DNA for the CDR3: TGTGCCAGCAGCTATCCGGCGGGAGAAGGAGAGACCCAGTACTTC. Protein: CASSYPAGEGETQYF.

The chain is built from TRBV28 and TRBJ2-1, with TRBD2 matching 13 bases. The J segment lost 3 bases and the V segment lost 4 bases, leaving 3 bases of the junction unmatched. Germline CDR1 is MDHEN and CDR2 is SYDVKM. The CDR3 is 16 residues long. The CDR3 DNA sequence: TGTGCCAGCAGTTCGACTAGCGGGAGGAACTACAATGAGCAGTTCTTC. This translates into CASSSTSGRNYNEQFF.

The V call is TRBV28, the J call TRBJ2-4, with 8 bases lining up with TRBD2. This CDR3 contains 12 residues. In germline, CDR1 is MDHEN, CDR2 SYDVKM. With V trimmed by 6 bases and J by 12 bases, 7 bases remained unmatched. Here the CDR3 DNA reads TGTGCCAGCAGCCGGGGGGGACCGCGTCAGTACTTC. This translates into CASSRGGPRQYF.

This clone was observed a handful of times. This rearrangement joins TRBV5-6 to TRBJ1-5; TRBD1 matches 8 bases. This CDR3 comprises 15 residues. Germline trimming cut 2 bases from V and 6 bases from J; bases unmatched to any gene: 7. Germline lookup yields CDR1 SGHDT and CDR2 YYEEEE. The CDR3 nucleotides are TGTGCCAGCAGCTTCGGGACAGGTAGAAGTCAGCCCCAGCATTTT. Its protein is CASSFGTGRSQPQHF.

This clone was picked up a small number of times. CDR3 loop: CASSIGTSGSTDTQYF. DNA of the CDR3: TGCGCCAGCAGCATCGGGACTAGCGGAAGCACAGATACGCAGTATTTT. V usage is TRBV5-1 and J usage is TRBJ2-3; 11 bases are a match to TRBD2. The CDR3 contains 16 residues. CDR1 is SGHRS, CDR2 YFSETQ, per germline. Germline trimming cut 4 bases from V and 0 bases from J; bases unmatched to any gene: 4. The full variable domain, its missing parts supplied by reference TRBV5-1 and TRBJ2-3, is KAGVTQTPRYLIKTRGQQVTLSCSPISGHRSVSWYQQTPGQGLQFLFEYFSETQRNKGNFPGRFSGRQFSNSRSEMNVSTLELGDSALYLCASSIGTSGSTDTQYFGPGTRLTVL.

V usage is TRBV30 and J usage is TRBJ2-2; TRBD1 is a possible D gene (6 bases). Germline V gene sequence: CDR1 GTSNPN, CDR2 SVGIG (reference sequence). The V and J ends lost 3 bases and 2 bases respectively, with 10 bases between them. The CDR3 runs to 14 residues. This chain's CDR3 is CAWRGTRNTGELFF. Here the CDR3 DNA reads TGTGCCTGGAGGGGGACACGTAACACCGGGGAGCTGTTTTTT.

V gene TRBV19 combines with J gene TRBJ1-5, with D tentatively TRBD1 (5 bases). The ends were cut back, 5 bases at V and 6 bases at J, with 11 bases in the middle. Germline assignment: CDR1 LNHDA and CDR2 SQIVND (reference sequence). This CDR3 comprises 13 residues. CDR3 nucleotides: TGTGCCAGTAGTCGACGAACAGGTCAGCCCCAGCATTTT. Amino acids: CASSRRTGQPQHF.

The chain couples TRBV6-5 to TRBJ1-5; a weak D match, TRBD1 (6 bases). Germline CDR1 MNHEY, CDR2 SVGAGI. The CDR3 is 15 amino acids. V was clipped by 0 bases and J by 4 bases, with 10 bases between them. DNA of the CDR3: TGTGCCAGCAGTTACTCGGCGACAGGTAATCAGCCCCAGCATTTT. This codes for CASSYSATGNQPQHF.